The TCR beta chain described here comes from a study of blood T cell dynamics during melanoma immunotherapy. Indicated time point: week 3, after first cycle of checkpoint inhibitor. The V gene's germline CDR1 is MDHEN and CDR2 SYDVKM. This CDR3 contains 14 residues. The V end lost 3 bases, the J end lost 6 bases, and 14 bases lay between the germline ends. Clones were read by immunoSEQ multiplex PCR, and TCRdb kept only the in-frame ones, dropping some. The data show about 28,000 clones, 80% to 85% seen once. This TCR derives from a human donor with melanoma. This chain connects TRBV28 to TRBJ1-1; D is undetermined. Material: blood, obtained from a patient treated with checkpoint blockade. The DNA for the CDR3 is TGTGCCAGCAGTTTCGGGGTTACGGGGTCTGAAGCTTTCTTT. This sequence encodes CASSFGVTGSEAFF.